Listed below are T cell receptor beta chains from one sample, sequenced in a study of immune aging and cytomegalovirus after organ transplant. TCRdb re-called the single-cell sequencing reads with MiXCR, one entry per CDR3 protein. The table records fewer than 25,000 distinct CDR3 sequences, roughly a third of them present only once. These TCRs are of unknown antigen specificity. This specimen was CMV peptide-activated CD4+ and CD8+ T cells sorted from blood, taken at five time points, pooled. The receptors were sampled from a female donor who had a heart transplant and CMV viremia. CDR3s include the opening cysteine and the closing phenylalanine or tryptophan. A D gene is named only where the DNA matches it firmly. Only part of the rows carry a size: once, few, many, or a class if the clone is expanded.

v_call	d_call	j_call	clone_size	cdr3_aa	cdr3_nt
TRBV28	NA	TRBJ2-7	NA	CASSLPSRGTYEQYF	TGTGCCAGCAGTTTACCATCCAGGGGTACCTACGAGCAGTACTTC
TRBV5-5	NA	TRBJ2-6	medium-sized	CASSLSGGNSGANVLTF	TGTGCCAGCAGCTTGTCTGGGGGAAACTCTGGGGCCAACGTCCTGACTTTC
TRBV3-1	NA	TRBJ2-1	NA	CTSGRDSYSEQFF	TGTACCAGCGGCCGGGACTCCTACAGTGAGCAGTTCTTC
TRBV12-2	NA	TRBJ2-7	NA	CASRPPIRRPYEQYF	TGTGCAAGTCGCCCACCGATCCGAAGGCCCTACGAGCAGTACTTC
TRBV24-1	TRBD2	TRBJ2-1	few	CATSDLGREGHNEQFF	TGTGCCACCAGTGATTTAGGCAGGGAGGGTCACAATGAGCAGTTCTTC
TRBV4-1	TRBD2	TRBJ2-3	NA	CASNQDWNSGRSDTQYF	TGCGCCAGCAACCAAGATTGGAATAGCGGGAGGTCAGACACGCAGTATTTT
TRBV7-2	TRBD1	TRBJ1-2	NA	CASSGQTGDYGYTF	TGTGCCAGCAGCGGGCAGACAGGGGACTATGGCTACACCTTC
TRBV5-4	NA	TRBJ1-1	NA	CASSPMGAYTEAFF	TGTGCCAGCAGCCCGATGGGGGCTTACACTGAAGCTTTCTTT
TRBV10-3	NA	TRBJ2-1	few	CAIRPGTGNFNERFF	TGTGCCATCAGACCCGGGACGGGGAATTTCAATGAGCGGTTCTTC
TRBV2	NA	TRBJ2-3	many	CASSGGGWELDSSTDTQYF	TGTGCCAGCAGTGGGGGCGGTTGGGAGTTGGACTCTAGCACAGATACGCAGTATTTT
TRBV6-1	NA	TRBJ2-2	few	CASSEPHPTGELFF	TGTGCCAGCAGTGAACCACACCCCACCGGGGAGCTGTTTTTT
TRBV6-5	NA	TRBJ2-7	NA	CASRPSRDIYEQYF	TGTGCCAGCAGGCCAAGCCGGGACATCTACGAGCAGTACTTC
TRBV3-1	NA	TRBJ1-2	NA	CASSQGRKDGYTF	TGTGCCAGCAGCCAAGGTCGGAAGGATGGCTACACCTTC
TRBV11-2	NA	TRBJ2-1	NA	CASSPAAGVAYNEQFF	TGTGCCAGCAGCCCCGCGGCAGGGGTCGCCTACAATGAGCAGTTCTTC
TRBV30	TRBD1	TRBJ1-5	medium-sized	CAWSRAGGSQPQHF	TGTGCCTGGAGTCGCGCAGGGGGCAGTCAGCCCCAGCATTTT
TRBV5-1	NA	TRBJ1-1	NA	CASSLVQGPTEAFF	TGCGCCAGCAGCTTGGTGCAGGGTCCCACTGAAGCTTTCTTC
TRBV30	NA	TRBJ2-1	few	CAWSVALAREQFF	TGTGCCTGGAGTGTAGCTCTGGCGCGCGAGCAGTTCTTC
TRBV20-1	NA	TRBJ2-7	few	CSARVTGSPTYEQYF	TGCAGTGCTAGAGTTACAGGGTCCCCAACCTACGAGCAGTACTTC
TRBV28	TRBD2	TRBJ2-2	NA	CTSSATPGLAGSGELFF	TGTACCAGCAGTGCCACCCCGGGACTAGCGGGATCCGGAGAGCTGTTTTTT
TRBV7-9	NA	TRBJ1-1	NA	CASSRLGGPEAFF	TGTGCCAGCAGCCGGTTGGGGGGTCCTGAAGCTTTCTTT
TRBV12-3/TRBV12-4	NA	TRBJ2-7	NA	CASGPTTPGGEQYF	TGTGCCAGCGGTCCGACTACTCCTGGGGGCGAGCAGTACTTC
TRBV5-4	TRBD1	TRBJ2-7	NA	CASSPNQGDWYEQYF	TGTGCCAGCAGCCCAAACCAGGGGGATTGGTACGAGCAGTACTTC
TRBV6-1	NA	TRBJ2-1	many	CASSVSDRYSEQFF	TGTGCCAGCAGTGTATCGGACAGATACAGTGAGCAGTTCTTC
TRBV24-1	TRBD1	TRBJ2-2	NA	CATSELPGQGKTRELFF	TGTGCCACCAGTGAGCTCCCGGGACAGGGGAAAACCAGGGAGCTGTTTTTT
TRBV13	NA	TRBJ1-2	NA	CASSQDRVLLSGYTF	TGTGCCAGCAGCCAAGACCGGGTTCTACTTTCCGGCTACACCTTC
TRBV6-5	NA	TRBJ1-2	NA	CASSYIGKNRQPYGYTF	TGTGCCAGCAGTTACATCGGGAAAAATCGACAGCCGTATGGCTACACCTTC
TRBV3-1	NA	TRBJ1-5	many	CASSQDRNQPQHF	TGTGCCAGCAGCCAAGACCGGAATCAGCCCCAGCATTTT
TRBV4-1	NA	TRBJ1-6	once	CASRLQGSNNSPLHF	TGCGCCAGCAGATTACAGGGTTCTAATAACTCACCCCTCCACTTT
TRBV6-1	NA	TRBJ2-4	NA	CASSELNIQYF	TGTGCCAGCAGTGAATTGAACATTCAGTACTTC
TRBV5-1	TRBD2	TRBJ2-3	NA	CASSLWTSRSDTQYF	TGCGCCAGCAGCTTGTGGACTAGTCGGTCGGATACGCAGTATTTT
TRBV20-1	TRBD1	TRBJ2-5	NA	CSARTGRSLSQYF	TGCAGTGCCCGGACAGGGAGGTCCTTGTCCCAGTACTTC
TRBV6-5	NA	TRBJ2-1	few	CASSLDSSAFDEQFF	TGTGCCAGCAGCCTGGACAGTTCGGCCTTCGATGAGCAGTTCTTC
TRBV7-9	NA	TRBJ2-1	few	CASSYTGTPFNEQFF	TGTGCCAGCAGCTATACCGGGACTCCATTCAATGAGCAGTTCTTC